This TCR beta chain is drawn from a study of T cell changes during pregnancy in multiple sclerosis (dated by TCRdb to between 2019 and 2020). Regarding the research as a whole: Changes in the T cell repertoire over the course of pregnancy were examined in this study in women with multiple sclerosis.

Concerning this clone: The target of this receptor is not known. No base qualities exist here, and no much larger clone lies one base off it.

Reading from cysteine to phenylalanine, the CDR3 counts 14 amino acids. The kept DNA is CDR3 alone, 42 bases in frame from the first base. At the junction V is shortened by 10 bases and J by 0 bases, with 13 bases in between. Based on the germline V gene, the CDR1 and CDR2 sequences are ENHRY and SYGVKD. Receptor amplification or capture employed the immunoSEQ multiplex PCR assay. Entries here come from immuneACCESS through TCRdb and include only in-frame sequences with V and J called. Some clones fail to appear in such tables; in the studies checked, an unresolved V gene covers under half of the shortfall, and the cause of the remainder is unknown. The sample data list 90,000 to 100,000 clones, and almost 95% of these were observed just once. The ten largest clones take up less than 2.5% of the sample.

This receptor was obtained from a female donor with multiple sclerosis, enrolled in a pregnancy study. The chain joins TRBV10-3 to TRBJ1-5; TRBD1 is a weak D gene call, 5 bases matching. The sample in question was peripheral blood, obtained in the third trimester of pregnancy. CDR3 reads: CATGSPNSNQPQHF. The sequenced DNA is TGTGCCACAGGGTCGCCTAATAGCAATCAGCCCCAGCATTTT.